This T cell receptor beta chain stems from a study of shared clonotypes between healthy human individuals. Study-level information: Per donor, three plates held CD4 naive cells, three held CD4 memory, two held CD8 naive and one held CD8 memory.

Using immunoSEQ multiplex PCR, the repertoire was profiled, and TCRdb retains in-frame clones only, with some absent. The table has 2 million to 2.5 million clones, less than 95% seen once. This clone has a single count. Trimming removed 8 bases at V and 3 bases at J, with 14 bases between. The germline V gene encodes CDR1 PRHDT and CDR2 FYEKMQ (reference sequence). The CDR3 has 13 amino acids. It was CD45RO-negative cells, positively selected for CCR7, that made up naive CD8 cells, with terminally differentiated effector memory CD45RA+ cells excluded. The donor cohort consisted entirely of Caucasian adults residing in Nashville, Tennessee.

The chain combines TRBV13 with TRBJ2-7, with TRBD1 as a possible D gene (6 bases). The sequencing input was naive CD8+ T cells sorted from blood. This receptor was identified in a young man in good health. CDR3 DNA sequence: TGTGCCAGCGCCCCTGAGGGACACTACGAGCAGTACTTC. It translates to CASAPEGHYEQYF.